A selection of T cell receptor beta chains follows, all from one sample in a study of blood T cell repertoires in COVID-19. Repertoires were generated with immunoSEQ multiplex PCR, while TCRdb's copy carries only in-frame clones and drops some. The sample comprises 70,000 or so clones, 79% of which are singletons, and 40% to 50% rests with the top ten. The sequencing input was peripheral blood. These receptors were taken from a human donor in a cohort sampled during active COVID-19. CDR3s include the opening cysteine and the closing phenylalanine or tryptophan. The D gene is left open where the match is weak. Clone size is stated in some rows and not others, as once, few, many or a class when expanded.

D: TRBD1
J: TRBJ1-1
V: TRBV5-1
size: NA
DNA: TGCGCCAGCAGCATAACCGGGACAGAGAACACTGAAGCTTTCTTT
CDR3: CASSITGTENTEAFF

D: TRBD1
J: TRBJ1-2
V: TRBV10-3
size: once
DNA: TGTGCCATCAGTAGGGACAGGGAGACCTATGGCTACACCTTC
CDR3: CAISRDRETYGYTF

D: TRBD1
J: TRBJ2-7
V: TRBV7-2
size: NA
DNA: TGTGCCGGGGGTACCGGACAGGGTAACGAGCAGTACTTC
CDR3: CAGGTGQGNEQYF

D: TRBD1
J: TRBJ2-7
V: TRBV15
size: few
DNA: TGTGCCACCAGCGCGGGACAGGGGGCCGACGAGCAGTACTTC
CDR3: CATSAGQGADEQYF

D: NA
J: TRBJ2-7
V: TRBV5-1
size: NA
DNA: TGCGCCAGCAGCTTCAGGTCCGAGGAGCAGTACTTC
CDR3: CASSFRSEEQYF

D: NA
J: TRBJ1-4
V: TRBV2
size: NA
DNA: TGTGCCAGCAGTGGTGTGGGGCCAACTAATGAAAAACTGTTTTTT
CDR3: CASSGVGPTNEKLFF

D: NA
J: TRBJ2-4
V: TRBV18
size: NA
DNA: TGTGCCAGCTCACAGTACGGGCCCAGGGGACAAAACATTCAGTACTTC
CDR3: CASSQYGPRGQNIQYF

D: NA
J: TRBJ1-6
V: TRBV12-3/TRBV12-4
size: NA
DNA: TGTGCCAGCAGCCAGGTTTATAATTCACCCCTCCACTTT
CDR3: CASSQVYNSPLHF

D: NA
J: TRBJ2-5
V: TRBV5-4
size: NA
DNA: TGTGCCAGCAGCTTCCGCGCAGGCCAAGAGACCCAGTACTTC
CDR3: CASSFRAGQETQYF

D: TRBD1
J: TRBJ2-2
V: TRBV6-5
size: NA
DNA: TGTGCCAGCTACTGGACAGGGACCACCGGGGAGCTGTTTTTT
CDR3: CASYWTGTTGELFF

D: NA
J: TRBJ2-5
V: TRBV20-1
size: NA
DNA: TGCAGTGCCCCCATCCAAGAGACCCAGTACTTC
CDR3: CSAPIQETQYF

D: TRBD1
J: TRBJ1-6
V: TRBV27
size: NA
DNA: TGTGCCAGCGGTAGAGGACAGGGATATAATTCACCCCTCCACTTT
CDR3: CASGRGQGYNSPLHF

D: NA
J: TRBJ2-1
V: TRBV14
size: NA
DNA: TGTGCCAGCAGCCCGGGAAATGAGCAGTTCTTC
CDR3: CASSPGNEQFF

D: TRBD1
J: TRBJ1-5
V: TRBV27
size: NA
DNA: TGTGCCAGCAGTTTATCGACAGGGCAGCCCCAGCATTTT
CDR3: CASSLSTGQPQHF

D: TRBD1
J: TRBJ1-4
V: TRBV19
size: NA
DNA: TGTGCCAGTAGTATCGGGCAGGGGGCGGAAAAACTGTTTTTT
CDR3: CASSIGQGAEKLFF

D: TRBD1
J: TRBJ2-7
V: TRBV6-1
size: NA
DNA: TGTGCCAGCAGTGAAAGGGCAGGGGGCTGGTACGAGCAGTACTTC
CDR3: CASSERAGGWYEQYF

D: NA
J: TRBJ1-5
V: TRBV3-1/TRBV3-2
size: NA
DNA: TGTGCCAGCAGCCCCGGGGGGACCAGCAATCAGCCCCAGCATTTT
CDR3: CASSPGGTSNQPQHF

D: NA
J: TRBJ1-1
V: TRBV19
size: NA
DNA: TGTGCCAGTAGTCCCTCGGGGGTGGGGAACACTGAAGCTTTCTTT
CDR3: CASSPSGVGNTEAFF

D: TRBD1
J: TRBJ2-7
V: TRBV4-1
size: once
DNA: TGCGCCAGCAGCCAAGATGAGACAGGGGCCTACGAGCAGTACTTC
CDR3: CASSQDETGAYEQYF

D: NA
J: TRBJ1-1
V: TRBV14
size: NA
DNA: TGTGCCAGCAGCCAAGTCGGGAGAACGCGGAACACTGAAGCTTTCTTT
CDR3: CASSQVGRTRNTEAFF

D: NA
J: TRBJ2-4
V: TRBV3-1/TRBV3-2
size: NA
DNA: TGTGCCAGCAGCCACTCACCACATATACCCAAAAACATTCAGTACTTC
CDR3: CASSHSPHIPKNIQYF

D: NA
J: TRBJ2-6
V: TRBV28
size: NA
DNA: TGTGCCAGCACCCCCCCCGGCTCTGGGGCCAACGTCCTGACTTTC
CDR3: CASTPPGSGANVLTF